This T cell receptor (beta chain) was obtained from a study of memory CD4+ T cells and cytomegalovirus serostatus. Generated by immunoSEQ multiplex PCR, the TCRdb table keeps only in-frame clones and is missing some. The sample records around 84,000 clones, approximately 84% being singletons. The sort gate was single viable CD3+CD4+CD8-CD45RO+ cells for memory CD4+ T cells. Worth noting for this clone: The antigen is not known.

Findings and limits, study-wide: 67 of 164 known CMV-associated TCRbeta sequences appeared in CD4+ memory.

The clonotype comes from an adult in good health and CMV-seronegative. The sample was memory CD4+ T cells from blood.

CDR3 sequence: CATSRDGTRNNEQFF. Here the CDR3 DNA reads TGTGCCACCAGCAGAGACGGGACTAGAAACAATGAGCAGTTCTTC. The rearrangement uses TRBV15 and TRBJ2-1; 8 nucleotides line up with TRBD2. Germline trimming cut 0 bases from V and 5 bases from J; bases unmatched to any gene: 3. The germline CDR1 and CDR2 sequences are LNHNV and YYDKDF (reference sequence). CDR3 length: 15 amino acids.